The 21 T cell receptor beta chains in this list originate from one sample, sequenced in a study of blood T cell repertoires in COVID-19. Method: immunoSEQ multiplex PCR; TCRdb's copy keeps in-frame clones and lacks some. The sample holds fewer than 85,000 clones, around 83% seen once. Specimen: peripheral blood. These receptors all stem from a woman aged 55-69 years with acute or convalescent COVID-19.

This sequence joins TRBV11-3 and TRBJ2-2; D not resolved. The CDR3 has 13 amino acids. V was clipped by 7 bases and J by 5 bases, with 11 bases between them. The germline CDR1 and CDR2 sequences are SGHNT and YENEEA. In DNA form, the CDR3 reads TGTGCCAGCATCGAAGACGGGACCGGGGAGCTGTTTTTT. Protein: CASIEDGTGELFF.

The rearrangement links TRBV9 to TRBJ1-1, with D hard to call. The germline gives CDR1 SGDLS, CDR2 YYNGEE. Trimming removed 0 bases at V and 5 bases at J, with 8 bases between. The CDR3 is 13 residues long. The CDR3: CASSVDGQTEAFF. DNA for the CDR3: TGTGCCAGCAGCGTAGATGGGCAAACTGAAGCTTTCTTT.

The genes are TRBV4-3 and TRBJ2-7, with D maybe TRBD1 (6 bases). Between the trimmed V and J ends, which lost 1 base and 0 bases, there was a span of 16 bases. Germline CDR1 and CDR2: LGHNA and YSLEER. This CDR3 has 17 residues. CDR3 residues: CASSQVLGAGNSYEQYF. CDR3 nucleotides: TGCGCCAGCAGCCAAGTTCTGGGGGCTGGGAACTCCTACGAGCAGTACTTC.

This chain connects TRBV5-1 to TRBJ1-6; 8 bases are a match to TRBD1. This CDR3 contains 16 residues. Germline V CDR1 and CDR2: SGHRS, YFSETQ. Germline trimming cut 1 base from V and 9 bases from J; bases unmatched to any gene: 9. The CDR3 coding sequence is TGCGCCAGCAGCTTGAACGTGGACAGGGTGAGTTCACCCCTCCACTTT. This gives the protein CASSLNVDRVSSPLHF.

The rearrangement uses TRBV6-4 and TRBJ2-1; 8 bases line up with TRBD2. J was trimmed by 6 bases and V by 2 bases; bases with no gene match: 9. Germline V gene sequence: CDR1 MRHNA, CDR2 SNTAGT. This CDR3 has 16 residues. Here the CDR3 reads CASSDPPGLGINEQFF. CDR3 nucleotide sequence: TGTGCCAGCAGTGACCCGCCGGGACTAGGGATCAATGAGCAGTTCTTC.

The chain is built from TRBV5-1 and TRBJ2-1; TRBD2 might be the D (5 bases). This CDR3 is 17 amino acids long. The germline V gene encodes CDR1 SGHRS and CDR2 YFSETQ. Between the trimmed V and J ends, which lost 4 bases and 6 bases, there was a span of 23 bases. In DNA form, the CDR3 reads TGCGCCAGCAGCCAAACGCCGAGAGGGTCTGGGTCCAATGAGCAGTTCTTC. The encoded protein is CASSQTPRGSGSNEQFF.

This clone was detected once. CDR3 DNA sequence: TGTGCCAGCAGCTTGACAGGGGGGATGAACACTGAAGCTTTCTTT. This gives the protein CASSLTGGMNTEAFF. The genes are TRBV11-1 and TRBJ1-1; 9 nucleotides line up with TRBD1. V lost 3 bases to trimming and J lost 0 bases; unmatched junction nucleotides: 2. Germline CDR1 reads SGHAT; CDR2 reads FQDESV (reference sequence). The CDR3 runs 15 residues. The variable domain in full, completed from reference TRBV11-1 and TRBJ1-1, reads EAEVAQSPRYKITEKSQAVAFWCDPISGHATLYWYRQILGQGPELLVQFQDESVVDDSQLPKDRFSAERLKGVDSTLKIQPAELGDSAMYLCASSLTGGMNTEAFFGQGTRLTVV.

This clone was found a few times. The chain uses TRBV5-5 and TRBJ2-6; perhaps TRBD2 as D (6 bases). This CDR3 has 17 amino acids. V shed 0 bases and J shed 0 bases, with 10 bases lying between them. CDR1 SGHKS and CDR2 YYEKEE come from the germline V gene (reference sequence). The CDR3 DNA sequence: TGTGCCAGCAGCTTGGGGGACTCTTACTCTGGGGCCAACGTCCTGACTTTC. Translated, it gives CASSLGDSYSGANVLTF.

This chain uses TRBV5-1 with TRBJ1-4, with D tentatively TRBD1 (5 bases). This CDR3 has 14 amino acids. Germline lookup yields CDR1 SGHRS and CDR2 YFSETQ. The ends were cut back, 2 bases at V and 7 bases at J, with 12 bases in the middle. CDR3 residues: CASSFTGVGEKLFF. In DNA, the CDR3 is TGCGCCAGCAGCTTTACAGGTGTAGGTGAAAAACTGTTTTTT.

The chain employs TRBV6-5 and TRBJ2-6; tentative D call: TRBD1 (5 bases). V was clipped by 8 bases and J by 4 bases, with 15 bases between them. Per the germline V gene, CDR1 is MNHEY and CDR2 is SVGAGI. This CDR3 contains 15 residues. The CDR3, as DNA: TGTGCCAGCCGCCAGGGTGGGTCGGGGGCCAACGTCCTGACTTTC. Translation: CASRQGGSGANVLTF.

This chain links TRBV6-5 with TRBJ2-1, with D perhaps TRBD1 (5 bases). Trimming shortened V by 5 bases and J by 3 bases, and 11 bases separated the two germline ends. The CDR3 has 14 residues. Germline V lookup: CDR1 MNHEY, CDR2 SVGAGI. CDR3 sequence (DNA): TGTGCCAGCAGTATTCTAGGGGACTACAATGAGCAGTTCTTC. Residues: CASSILGDYNEQFF.

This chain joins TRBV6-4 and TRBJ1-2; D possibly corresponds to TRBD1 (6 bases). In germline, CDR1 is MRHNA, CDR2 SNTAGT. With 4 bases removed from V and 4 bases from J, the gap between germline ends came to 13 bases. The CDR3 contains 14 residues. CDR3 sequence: CASSAGGGLYGYTF. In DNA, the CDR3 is TGTGCCAGCAGTGCCGGCGGGGGCCTCTATGGCTACACCTTC.

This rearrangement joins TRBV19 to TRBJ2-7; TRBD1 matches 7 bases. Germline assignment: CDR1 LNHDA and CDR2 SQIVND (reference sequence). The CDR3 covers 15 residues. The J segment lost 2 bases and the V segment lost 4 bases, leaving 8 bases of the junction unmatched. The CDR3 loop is CASSNRQGPAYEQYF. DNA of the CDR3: TGTGCCAGTAGTAATAGACAGGGACCGGCCTACGAGCAGTACTTC.

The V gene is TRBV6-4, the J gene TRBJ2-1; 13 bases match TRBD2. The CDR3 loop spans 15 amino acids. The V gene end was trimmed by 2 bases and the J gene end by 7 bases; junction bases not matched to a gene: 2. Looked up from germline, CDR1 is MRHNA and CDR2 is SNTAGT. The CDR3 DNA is TGTGCCAGCAGTGACCAGGGACTAGCGGGGAATGAGCAGTTCTTC. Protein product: CASSDQGLAGNEQFF.

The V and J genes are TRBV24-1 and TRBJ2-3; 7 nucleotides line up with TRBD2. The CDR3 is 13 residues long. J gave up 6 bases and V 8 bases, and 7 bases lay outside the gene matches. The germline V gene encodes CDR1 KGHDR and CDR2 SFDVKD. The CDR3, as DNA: TGTGCCACCACCGCGGGAGTGGGGGATACGCAGTATTTT. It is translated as CATTAGVGDTQYF.

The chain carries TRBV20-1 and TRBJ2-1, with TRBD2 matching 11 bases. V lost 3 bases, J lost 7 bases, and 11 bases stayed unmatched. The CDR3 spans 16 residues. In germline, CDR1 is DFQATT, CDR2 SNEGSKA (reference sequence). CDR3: CSASRPSGGIINEQFF. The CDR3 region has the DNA TGCAGTGCTAGTAGGCCTAGCGGGGGGATTATTAATGAGCAGTTCTTC.

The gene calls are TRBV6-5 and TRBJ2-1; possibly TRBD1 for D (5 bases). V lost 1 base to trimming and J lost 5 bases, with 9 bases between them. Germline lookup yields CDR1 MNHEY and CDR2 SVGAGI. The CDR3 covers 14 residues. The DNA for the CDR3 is TGTGCCAGCAGTTACTGGGGCAGGGACAATGAGCAGTTCTTC. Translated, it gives CASSYWGRDNEQFF.

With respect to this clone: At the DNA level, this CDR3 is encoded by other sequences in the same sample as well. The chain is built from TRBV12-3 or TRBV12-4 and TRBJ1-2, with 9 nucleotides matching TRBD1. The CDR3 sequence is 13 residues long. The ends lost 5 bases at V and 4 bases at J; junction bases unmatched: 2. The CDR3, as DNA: TGTGCCAGCAGTCCGGGACAGGGCTATGGCTACACCTTC. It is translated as CASSPGQGYGYTF.

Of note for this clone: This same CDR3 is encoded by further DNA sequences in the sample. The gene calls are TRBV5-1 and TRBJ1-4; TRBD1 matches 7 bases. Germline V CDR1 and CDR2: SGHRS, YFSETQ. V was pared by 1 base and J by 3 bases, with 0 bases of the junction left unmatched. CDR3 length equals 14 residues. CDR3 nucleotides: TGCGCCAGCAGCTTGCAGGGGGCTAATGAAAAACTGTTTTTT. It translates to CASSLQGANEKLFF.

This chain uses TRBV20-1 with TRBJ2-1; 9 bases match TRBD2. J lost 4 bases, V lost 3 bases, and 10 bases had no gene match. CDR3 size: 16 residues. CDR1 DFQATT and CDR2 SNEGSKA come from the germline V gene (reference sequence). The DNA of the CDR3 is TGCAGTGCTAGTACCCCCTTAACTAGCGGGTACAATGAGCAGTTCTTC. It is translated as CSASTPLTSGYNEQFF.

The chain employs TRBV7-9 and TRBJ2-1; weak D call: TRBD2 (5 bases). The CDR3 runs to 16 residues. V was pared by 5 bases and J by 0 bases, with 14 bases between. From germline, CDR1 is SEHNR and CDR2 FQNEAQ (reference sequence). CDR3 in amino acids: CASSQSGPSSYNEQFF. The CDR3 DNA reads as TGTGCCAGCAGCCAGAGCGGCCCTAGCTCCTACAATGAGCAGTTCTTC. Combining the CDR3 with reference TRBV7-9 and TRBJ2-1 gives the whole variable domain DTGVSQNPRHKITKRGQNVTFRCDPISEHNRLYWYRQTLGQGPEFLTYFQNEAQLEKSRLLSDRFSAERPKGSFSTLEIQRTEQGDSAMYLCASSQSGPSSYNEQFFGPGTRLTVL.